This paragraph covers one TCR beta chain sequence. Its antigen is currently unknown. The sample belongs to a study of cytomegalovirus exposure and HLA in healthy donors. Across the study: Earlier work reported roughly 120 million unique TCR beta sequences from about 180 million T cells. Of the donors genotyped, 398 in all, around 77% fell in the Caucasian-associated ancestry cluster.

Study outcomes and limitations: Confirmation was obtained in vitro that a few CMV-associated chains are specific for CMV antigens. An ancestry cluster, one associated with Asian ancestry, reportedly showed fewer N-insertions than the approximately 670-donor mean in a later analysis.

13 Jbeta primers and 60 Vbeta primers were used for the PCR. Clones were read by immunoSEQ multiplex PCR, and TCRdb kept only the in-frame ones, dropping some. Here the sample spans about 130,000 clones, about 76% being singletons. Sequenced material: PBMCs. This TCR was recovered from a woman in her fifties or sixties in good health and CMV-seropositive.

DNA of the CDR3: TGTGCCAGCAGCACGGGTGGGTACGAGCAGTACTTC. It is translated as CASSTGGYEQYF. This chain links TRBV7-9 with TRBJ2-7; D gene ambiguous. Trimming took off 5 bases at V and 4 bases at J, with 9 bases between the two ends. Germline V gene data show CDR1 as SEHNR and CDR2 as FQNEAQ (reference sequence). The CDR3 has 12 residues.